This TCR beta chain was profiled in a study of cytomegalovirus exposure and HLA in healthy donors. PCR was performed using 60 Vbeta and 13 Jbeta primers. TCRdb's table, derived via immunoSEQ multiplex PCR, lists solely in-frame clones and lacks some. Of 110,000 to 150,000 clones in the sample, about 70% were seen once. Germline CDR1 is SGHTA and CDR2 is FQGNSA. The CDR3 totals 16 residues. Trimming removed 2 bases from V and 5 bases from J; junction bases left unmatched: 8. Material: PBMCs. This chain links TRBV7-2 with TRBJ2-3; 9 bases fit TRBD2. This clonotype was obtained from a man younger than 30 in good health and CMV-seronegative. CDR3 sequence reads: CASSLRPLAGLDTQYF. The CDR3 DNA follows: TGTGCCAGCAGCTTACGACCGCTAGCGGGATTAGATACGCAGTATTTT.